This T cell receptor (beta chain) was recorded in a study of beta chain features in type 1 diabetes. Expressed TCRB transcripts were sequenced because the isolated RNA had all been reverse transcribed beforehand. Sequenced by immunoSEQ multiplex PCR; TCRdb stores in-frame clones only, minus some. The repertoire holds some 410,000 clones, with approximately 15% as singletons. Study-level findings and limits: Among type 1 diabetes patients, VDJ junctions had fewer insertions and more deletions.

This clone was found a few times. Antigen specificity is unknown. Sequencing input: naive CD4+ T cells from blood. The sequence was collected from a young man in good health.

As DNA, the CDR3 is TGTGCCAGCAGATTTAGCGGGGCCGGAAACACCGGGGAGCTGTTTTTT. As protein: CASRFSGAGNTGELFF. The chain employs TRBV7-2 and TRBJ2-2; 8 nucleotides line up with TRBD2. CDR1 is SGHTA, CDR2 FQGNSA, per germline. The ends lost 6 bases at V and 2 bases at J; junction bases unmatched: 8. CDR3 size: 16 residues.